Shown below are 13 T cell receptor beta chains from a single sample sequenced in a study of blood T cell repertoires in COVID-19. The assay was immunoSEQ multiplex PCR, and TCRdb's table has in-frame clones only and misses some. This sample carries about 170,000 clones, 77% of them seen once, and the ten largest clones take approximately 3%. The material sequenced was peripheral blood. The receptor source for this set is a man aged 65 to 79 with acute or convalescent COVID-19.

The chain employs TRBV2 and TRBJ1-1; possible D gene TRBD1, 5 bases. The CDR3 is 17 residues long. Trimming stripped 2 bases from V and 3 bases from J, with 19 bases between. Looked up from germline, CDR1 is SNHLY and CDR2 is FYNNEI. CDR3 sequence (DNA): TGTGCCAGCAGTGAATTGGGACTCGCGGTTGGGGACACTGAAGCTTTCTTT. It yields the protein CASSELGLAVGDTEAFF.

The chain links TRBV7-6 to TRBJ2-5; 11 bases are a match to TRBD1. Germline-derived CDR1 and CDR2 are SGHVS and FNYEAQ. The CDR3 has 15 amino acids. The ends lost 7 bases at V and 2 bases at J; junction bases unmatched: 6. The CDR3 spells CASTRTGGGQETQYF. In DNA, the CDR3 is TGTGCCAGCACCCGGACAGGGGGCGGTCAAGAGACCCAGTACTTC.

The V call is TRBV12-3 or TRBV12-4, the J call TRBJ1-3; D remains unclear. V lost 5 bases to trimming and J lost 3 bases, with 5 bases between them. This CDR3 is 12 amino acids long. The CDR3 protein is CASSPSGNTIYF. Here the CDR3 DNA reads TGTGCCAGCAGTCCGAGTGGAAACACCATATATTTT.

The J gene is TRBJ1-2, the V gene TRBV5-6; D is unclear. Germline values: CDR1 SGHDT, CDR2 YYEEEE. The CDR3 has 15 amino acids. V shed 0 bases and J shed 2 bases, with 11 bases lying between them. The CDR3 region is CASSLVAVANYGYTF. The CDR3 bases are TGTGCCAGCAGCTTGGTAGCGGTGGCGAACTATGGCTACACCTTC.

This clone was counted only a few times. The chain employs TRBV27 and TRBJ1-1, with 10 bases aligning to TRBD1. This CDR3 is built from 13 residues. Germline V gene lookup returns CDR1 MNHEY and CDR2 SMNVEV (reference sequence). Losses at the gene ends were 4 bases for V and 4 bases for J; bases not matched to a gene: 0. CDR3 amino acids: CASSWDRGTEAFF. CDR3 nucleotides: TGTGCCAGCAGTTGGGACAGGGGCACTGAAGCTTTCTTT.

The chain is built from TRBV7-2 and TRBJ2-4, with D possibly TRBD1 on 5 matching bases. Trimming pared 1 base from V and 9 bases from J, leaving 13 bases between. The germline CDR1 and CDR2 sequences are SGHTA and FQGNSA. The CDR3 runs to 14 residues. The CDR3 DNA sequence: TGTGCCAGCAGCTTAGGGACCAGGGATGGCATTCAGTACTTC. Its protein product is CASSLGTRDGIQYF.

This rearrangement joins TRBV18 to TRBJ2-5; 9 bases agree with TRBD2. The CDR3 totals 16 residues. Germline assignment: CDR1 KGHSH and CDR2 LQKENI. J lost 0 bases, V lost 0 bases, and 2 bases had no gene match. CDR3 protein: CASSPPSGGNQETQYF. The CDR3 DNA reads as TGTGCCAGCTCACCACCGAGCGGGGGGAACCAAGAGACCCAGTACTTC.

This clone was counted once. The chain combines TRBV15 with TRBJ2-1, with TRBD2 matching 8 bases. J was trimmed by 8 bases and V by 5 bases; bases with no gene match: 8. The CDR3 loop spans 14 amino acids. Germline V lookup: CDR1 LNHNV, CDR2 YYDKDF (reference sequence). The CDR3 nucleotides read TGTGCCACCAGCTTTGGGACTAGGAGCGATGAGCAGTTCTTC. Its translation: CATSFGTRSDEQFF.

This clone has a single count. CDR3 residues: CASSEGAGGAPGEKLFF. CDR3 nucleotide sequence: TGTGCCAGCAGTGAAGGGGCAGGGGGCGCCCCCGGTGAAAAACTGTTTTTT. The chain carries TRBV2 and TRBJ1-4; 8 bases are a match to TRBD1. The germline gives CDR1 SNHLY, CDR2 FYNNEI. V gave up 1 base and J gave up 7 bases; unmatched junction bases: 11. The CDR3 is 17 residues long.

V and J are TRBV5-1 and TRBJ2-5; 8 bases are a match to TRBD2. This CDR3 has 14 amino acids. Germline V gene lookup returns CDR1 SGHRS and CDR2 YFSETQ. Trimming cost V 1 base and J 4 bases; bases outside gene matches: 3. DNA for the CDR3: TGCGCCAGCAGCTTGCGGGGGGGTGGAGAGACCCAGTACTTC. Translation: CASSLRGGGETQYF. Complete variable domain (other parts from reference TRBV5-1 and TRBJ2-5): KAGVTQTPRYLIKTRGQQVTLSCSPISGHRSVSWYQQTPGQGLQFLFEYFSETQRNKGNFPGRFSGRQFSNSRSEMNVSTLELGDSALYLCASSLRGGGETQYFGPGTRLLVL.

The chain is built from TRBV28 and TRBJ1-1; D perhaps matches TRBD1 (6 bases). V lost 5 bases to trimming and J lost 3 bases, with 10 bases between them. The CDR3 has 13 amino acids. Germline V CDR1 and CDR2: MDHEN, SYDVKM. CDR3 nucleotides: TGTGCCAGCAGTCCGCACAGGGACACTGAAGCTTTCTTT. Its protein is CASSPHRDTEAFF.

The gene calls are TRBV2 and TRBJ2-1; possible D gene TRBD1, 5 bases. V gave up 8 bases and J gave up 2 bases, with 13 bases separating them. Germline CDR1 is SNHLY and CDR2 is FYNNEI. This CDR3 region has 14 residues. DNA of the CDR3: TGTGCCAGCCCCCTAGGACAAACCTACAATGAGCAGTTCTTC. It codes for CASPLGQTYNEQFF.

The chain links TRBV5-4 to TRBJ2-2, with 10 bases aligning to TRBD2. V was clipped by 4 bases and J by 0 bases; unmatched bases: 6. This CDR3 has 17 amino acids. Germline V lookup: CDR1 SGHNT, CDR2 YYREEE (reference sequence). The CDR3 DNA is TGTGCCAGCAGCCTAAGCAGCGGGGGGGCGAACACCGGGGAGCTGTTTTTT. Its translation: CASSLSSGGANTGELFF.